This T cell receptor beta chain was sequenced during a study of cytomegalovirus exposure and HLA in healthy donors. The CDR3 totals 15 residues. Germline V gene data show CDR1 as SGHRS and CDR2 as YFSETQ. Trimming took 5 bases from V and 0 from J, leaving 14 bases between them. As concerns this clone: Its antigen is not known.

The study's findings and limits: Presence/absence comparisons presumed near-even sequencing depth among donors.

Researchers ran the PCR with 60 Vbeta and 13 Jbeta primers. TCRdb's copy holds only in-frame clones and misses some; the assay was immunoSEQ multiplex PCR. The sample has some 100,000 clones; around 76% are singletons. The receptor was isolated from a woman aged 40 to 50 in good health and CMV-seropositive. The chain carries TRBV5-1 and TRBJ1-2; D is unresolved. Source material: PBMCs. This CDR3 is CASRALEVSNYGYTF. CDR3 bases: TGCGCCAGCAGAGCGCTAGAAGTTTCTAACTATGGCTACACCTTC.